This entry describes one T cell receptor (beta chain). The assay was immunoSEQ multiplex PCR, and TCRdb's table has in-frame clones only and misses some. The sample has about 230,000 clones; 84% are singletons. This sample was taken from a study of blood T cell repertoires in COVID-19. Study-wide background: COVID-19 samples collected from the United States, Italy and Spain covered acute and convalescent phases.

The V end lost 5 bases, the J end lost 5 bases, and 15 bases lay between the germline ends. The CDR3 runs to 14 residues. Looked up from germline, CDR1 is SGHAT and CDR2 is FQNNGV. The source is a woman between 40 and 50 years old who had recovered from COVID-19. This chain joins TRBV11-2 and TRBJ2-5; possible D gene TRBD2, 7 bases. Source material: peripheral blood. CDR3 bases: TGTGCCAGCAGCGTACAGGGAGCGGGGGAGACCCAGTACTTC. Translating gives CASSVQGAGETQYF. The entire variable domain, with the rest obtained from reference TRBV11-2 and TRBJ2-5, is as follows: EAGVAQSPRYKIIEKRQSVAFWCNPISGHATLYWYQQILGQGPKLLIQFQNNGVVDDSQLPKDRFSAERLKGVDSTLKIQPAKLEDSAVYLCASSVQGAGETQYFGPGTRLLVL.